These T cell receptor beta chains were read from a single sample in a study of blood T cells in healthy people across ages. A single record per CDR3 protein comes from TCRdb applying MiXCR to the 5' RACE reads. There are about 580,000 distinct CDR3 sequences in the sample; about 45% occur only once, and roughly 24% lies in the top ten. The specimen was blood. The receptor source for this set is an elderly man in good health. The conserved cysteine and the conserved F or W are not part of the CDR3 here. The order of the fields is J gene, V gene, CDR3 protein.

J: TRBJ2-1
V: TRBV20-1
CDR3: SARAGTGLNEQF

J: TRBJ1-2
V: TRBV20-1
CDR3: SASKPDRPTSYGYT

J: TRBJ1-2
V: TRBV7-2
CDR3: ASTSGTGGNYGYT

J: TRBJ2-1
V: TRBV13
CDR3: ASSFSRQGAGNEQF

J: TRBJ2-3
V: TRBV12-3/TRBV12-4
CDR3: ASSLASKGAGDTQY

J: TRBJ1-5
V: TRBV6-6
CDR3: ASSYREDQPQH

J: TRBJ2-1
V: TRBV15
CDR3: ATSRDHGGASCEQF

J: TRBJ2-7
V: TRBV6-2/TRBV6-3
CDR3: ASRSGSSYEQY

J: TRBJ2-3
V: TRBV10-3
CDR3: AIRSQSGAEMDTQY

J: TRBJ2-1
V: TRBV7-9
CDR3: ASSRLAGEQF

J: TRBJ2-5
V: TRBV27
CDR3: ASSFSRTGGYQETQY

J: TRBJ1-2
V: TRBV4-2
CDR3: ASSPDGTDSVYGYT

J: TRBJ2-1
V: TRBV6-2/TRBV6-3
CDR3: ASRGNGDEQF

J: TRBJ1-5
V: TRBV28
CDR3: ASSSSPLNQPQH

J: TRBJ2-1
V: TRBV5-1
CDR3: ASSLGLAGGYNEQF

J: TRBJ2-7
V: TRBV4-3
CDR3: ASSRGPGESYEQY

J: TRBJ2-7
V: TRBV20-1
CDR3: SAAGLVAYEQY

J: TRBJ2-7
V: TRBV20-1
CDR3: SARDRASGGFWQY

J: TRBJ2-1
V: TRBV6-6
CDR3: ASQLAGELNEQF

J: TRBJ2-6
V: TRBV6-5
CDR3: ASSSRGAGANVLT

J: TRBJ1-1
V: TRBV6-2/TRBV6-3
CDR3: ASRSLASAEAF

J: TRBJ2-1
V: TRBV9
CDR3: VSSVEGDVSYNEQF

J: TRBJ2-4
V: TRBV20-1
CDR3: SASRGHSQGAKNIQY

J: TRBJ2-7
V: TRBV7-9
CDR3: ASSPQGACEQY

J: TRBJ1-2
V: TRBV27
CDR3: ASRGSIYGYT

J: TRBJ2-1
V: TRBV20-1
CDR3: SAREPRALEQF

J: TRBJ2-5
V: TRBV7-2
CDR3: ASSFVETQY

J: -
V: TRBV7-2
CDR3: ASSGSGGAEQY

J: TRBJ1-6
V: TRBV20-1
CDR3: SARPSPLH

J: TRBJ2-7
V: TRBV3-1
CDR3: ASSPSHGRQGFSYEQY

J: TRBJ2-1
V: TRBV27
CDR3: ASSGTSGRSGQF

J: TRBJ2-7
V: TRBV7-2
CDR3: ASSSPGGYTYEQY

J: TRBJ2-1
V: TRBV4-3
CDR3: ASSQDRAGGDNEQF

J: TRBJ1-6
V: TRBV12-3/TRBV12-4
CDR3: ASSLFGDSPLH

J: TRBJ2-5
V: TRBV4-3
CDR3: ASSQGIGETQY

J: TRBJ1-2
V: TRBV29-1
CDR3: SAQGFPDDGYT

J: TRBJ2-1
V: TRBV20-1
CDR3: SALTSGRVSYNEQF

J: TRBJ1-1
V: TRBV6-5
CDR3: ASIQRVGTEAF

J: -
V: TRBV20-1
CDR3: SARGDGKTQF

J: TRBJ2-5
V: TRBV21-1
CDR3: ASRRRGETQY

J: TRBJ2-1
V: TRBV15
CDR3: ATSRDTGEQF

J: TRBJ2-7
V: TRBV7-9
CDR3: ASSLALGGPKEQY

J: TRBJ2-1
V: TRBV28
CDR3: ASTQHGLAGFNEQF

J: TRBJ2-1
V: TRBV6-4
CDR3: ASALNTNSYNEQF

J: TRBJ1-4
V: TRBV12-3/TRBV12-4
CDR3: ASSLHGATNEKLF

J: -
V: TRBV7-9
CDR3: ASSGTVSSYEQY

J: TRBJ1-2
V: TRBV6-6
CDR3: ASSSEVRGYT

J: TRBJ1-6
V: TRBV27
CDR3: ASRRGSYNSPLH

J: TRBJ2-3
V: TRBV29-1
CDR3: SVNKRDLGVPDTQY

J: TRBJ2-7
V: TRBV5-5
CDR3: TSRTGTGGHEQY

J: TRBJ2-7
V: TRBV6-5
CDR3: ASTKGQGNYEQY